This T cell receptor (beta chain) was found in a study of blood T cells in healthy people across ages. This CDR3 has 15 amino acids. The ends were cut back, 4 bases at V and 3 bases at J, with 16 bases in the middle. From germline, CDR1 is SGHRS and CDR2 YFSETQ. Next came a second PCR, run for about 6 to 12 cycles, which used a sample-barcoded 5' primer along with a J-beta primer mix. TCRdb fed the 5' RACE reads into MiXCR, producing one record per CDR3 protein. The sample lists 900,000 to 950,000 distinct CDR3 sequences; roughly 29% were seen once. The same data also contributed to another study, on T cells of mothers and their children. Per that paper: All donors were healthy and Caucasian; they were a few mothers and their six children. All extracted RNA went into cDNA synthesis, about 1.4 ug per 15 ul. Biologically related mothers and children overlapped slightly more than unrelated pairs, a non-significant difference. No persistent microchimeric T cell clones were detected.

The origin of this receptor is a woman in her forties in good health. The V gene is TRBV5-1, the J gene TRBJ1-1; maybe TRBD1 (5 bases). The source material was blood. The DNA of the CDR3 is TGCGCCAGCAGCCCGGTCATGGGGGTTCACACTGAAGCTTTCTTT. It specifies CASSPVMGVHTEAFF.